Listed below are T cell receptor beta chains from one sample, sequenced in a study of technical replicates of blood from a handful of donors. Here immunoSEQ multiplex PCR was the method, and the copy in TCRdb shows in-frame clones only, minus some. Of 65,000 to 85,000 clones in the sample, 90% to 95% are singletons; the top ten hold about 0.36%. The sequencing sample was made of T cells isolated from PBMCs. The receptors here all came from a human donor in good health. Each CDR3 is given with its conserved first and last residue. The order of the fields is D gene, clone size, V gene, J gene, CDR3 protein, CDR3 DNA. The D gene is left open where the match is weak. Size values are once, few and many counts, or a class for expanded clones, and some rows have none.

TRBD2	NA	TRBV7-9	TRBJ2-1	CASSPQAGSSYNEQFF	TGTGCCAGCAGCCCCCAAGCGGGGAGCTCCTACAATGAGCAGTTCTTC
TRBD2	NA	TRBV14	TRBJ2-3	CASSQTGGSITDTQYF	TGTGCCAGCAGCCAAACGGGAGGTTCAATCACAGATACGCAGTATTTT
NA	once	TRBV6-5	TRBJ2-3	CASSYSFDFSTDTQYF	TGTGCCAGCAGTTACTCGTTTGACTTTAGCACAGATACGCAGTATTTT
NA	NA	TRBV2	TRBJ2-5	CASSPRVALQETQYF	TGTGCCAGCAGCCCAAGGGTAGCGCTCCAAGAGACCCAGTACTTC
TRBD2	NA	TRBV7-3	TRBJ2-3	CASSGGRARTDTQYF	TGTGCCAGCAGTGGCGGGAGGGCCCGCACAGATACGCAGTATTTT
NA	NA	TRBV5-5	TRBJ2-5	CASSFIAYQETQYF	TGTGCCAGCAGCTTCATAGCGTACCAAGAGACCCAGTACTTC
NA	NA	TRBV7-2	TRBJ1-2	CASSLDPLSANYGYTF	TGTGCCAGCAGCTTAGACCCCCTCTCGGCTAACTATGGCTACACCTTC
TRBD1	NA	TRBV4-1	TRBJ2-7	CASRERDRGNEQYF	TGCGCCAGCAGGGAGCGGGACAGGGGGAACGAGCAGTACTTC
NA	NA	TRBV6-1	TRBJ2-3	CASSDLSGSTDTQYF	TGTGCCAGCAGTGATTTATCGGGGAGTACCGATACGCAGTATTTT
TRBD2	once	TRBV12-5	TRBJ2-3	CASGSGRGADTQYF	TGTGCTAGTGGTAGCGGGAGGGGGGCAGATACGCAGTATTTT
TRBD2	once	TRBV5-1	TRBJ2-3	CASSLGGSLSDTQYF	TGCGCCAGCAGCTTGGGCGGGAGTTTGTCAGATACGCAGTATTTT
NA	NA	TRBV18	TRBJ2-5	CASSLGIQETQYF	TGTGCCAGCTCACTCGGTATCCAAGAGACCCAGTACTTC
NA	NA	TRBV5-4	TRBJ2-1	CASSFRTYNEQFF	TGTGCCAGCAGCTTTAGGACATACAATGAGCAGTTCTTC
TRBD1	NA	TRBV19	TRBJ1-1	CASMTQGGTEAFF	TGTGCCTCGATGACGCAGGGGGGAACTGAAGCTTTCTTT
NA	NA	TRBV5-1	TRBJ2-7	CASSLGVRGLYEQYF	TGCGCCAGCAGCTTGGGGGTTAGGGGCCTCTACGAGCAGTACTTC
NA	once	TRBV19	TRBJ2-5	CASSVLRDPGTRETQYF	TGTGCCAGTAGTGTACTCCGGGACCCTGGGACAAGGGAGACCCAGTACTTC
NA	NA	TRBV7-3	TRBJ2-1	CASSLNRDVQFF	TGTGCCAGCAGCTTAAACAGGGATGTGCAGTTCTTC
TRBD1	NA	TRBV7-9	TRBJ2-6	CASSAIRDRGPGANVLTF	TGTGCCAGCAGCGCAATCCGGGACAGGGGCCCTGGGGCCAACGTCCTGACTTTC